This T cell receptor beta chain was retrieved from a study of shared clonotypes between healthy human individuals. Study at large: The study used three CD4 naive, three CD4 memory, two CD8 naive and one CD8 memory plate per donor.

TCRdb keeps only in-frame clones here, not all; method: immunoSEQ multiplex PCR. The repertoire holds about 2 million clones, with less than 95% as singletons. Cells designated naive CD8 were CD45RO-negative and were positively selected for CCR7, with terminally differentiated effector memory CD45RA+ cells excluded. This CDR3 has 13 residues. Trimming removed 8 bases at V and 6 bases at J, with 16 bases between. Germline CDR1 reads GTSNPN; CDR2 reads SVGIG (reference sequence). The receptor's source is a man aged 18 to 30 in good health. Sequenced sample: naive CD8+ T cells sorted from blood. The chain links TRBV30 to TRBJ2-2; D unresolved. Here the CDR3 reads CAPLDKDAGELFF. The CDR3 nucleotides are TGTGCCCCTCTAGATAAGGACGCCGGGGAGCTGTTTTTT.